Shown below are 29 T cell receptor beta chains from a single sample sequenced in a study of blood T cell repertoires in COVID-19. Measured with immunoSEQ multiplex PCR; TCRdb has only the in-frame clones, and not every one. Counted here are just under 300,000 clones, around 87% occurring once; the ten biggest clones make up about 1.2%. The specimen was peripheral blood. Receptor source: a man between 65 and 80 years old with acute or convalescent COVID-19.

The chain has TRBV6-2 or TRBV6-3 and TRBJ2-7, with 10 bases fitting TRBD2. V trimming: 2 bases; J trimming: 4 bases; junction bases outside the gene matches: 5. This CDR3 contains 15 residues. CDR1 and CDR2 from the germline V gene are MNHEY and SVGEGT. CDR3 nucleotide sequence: TGTGCCAGCAGTTACGCGGCTAGCGGGAGTTACGAGCAGTACTTC. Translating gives CASSYAASGSYEQYF.

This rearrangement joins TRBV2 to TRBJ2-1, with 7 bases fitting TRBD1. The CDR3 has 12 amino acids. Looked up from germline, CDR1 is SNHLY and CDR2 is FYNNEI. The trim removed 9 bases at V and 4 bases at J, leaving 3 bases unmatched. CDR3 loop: CASYRGYNEQFF. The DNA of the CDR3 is TGTGCCAGTTACAGGGGTTACAATGAGCAGTTCTTC.

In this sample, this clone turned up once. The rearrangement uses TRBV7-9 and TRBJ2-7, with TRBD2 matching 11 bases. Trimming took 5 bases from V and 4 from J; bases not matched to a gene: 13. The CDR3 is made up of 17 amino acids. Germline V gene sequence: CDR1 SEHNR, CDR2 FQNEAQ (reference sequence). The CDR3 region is CASSRTERLAGRYEQYF. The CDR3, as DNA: TGTGCCAGCAGCCGGACGGAAAGACTAGCGGGAAGGTACGAGCAGTACTTC.

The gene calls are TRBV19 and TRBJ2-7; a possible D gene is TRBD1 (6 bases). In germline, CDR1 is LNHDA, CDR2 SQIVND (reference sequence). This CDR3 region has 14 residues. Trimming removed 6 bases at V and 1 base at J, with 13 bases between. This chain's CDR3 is CASSAYRDSYEQYF. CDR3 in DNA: TGTGCCAGTAGCGCATACAGGGATTCCTACGAGCAGTACTTC.

CDR3 region: CASSEAQETQYF. CDR3 coding DNA: TGCGCCAGCAGCGAGGCCCAAGAGACCCAGTACTTC. The rearrangement uses TRBV5-1 and TRBJ2-5; no clear D gene. The length of the CDR3 is 12 residues. Trimming took 4 bases from V and 1 from J, leaving 5 bases between them. CDR1 is SGHRS, CDR2 YFSETQ, per germline.

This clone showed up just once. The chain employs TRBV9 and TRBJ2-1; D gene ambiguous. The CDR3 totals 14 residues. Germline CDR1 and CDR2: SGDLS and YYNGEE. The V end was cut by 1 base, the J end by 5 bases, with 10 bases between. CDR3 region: CASSVSEMNNEQFF. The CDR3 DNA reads TGTGCCAGCAGCGTAAGCGAGATGAACAATGAGCAGTTCTTC.

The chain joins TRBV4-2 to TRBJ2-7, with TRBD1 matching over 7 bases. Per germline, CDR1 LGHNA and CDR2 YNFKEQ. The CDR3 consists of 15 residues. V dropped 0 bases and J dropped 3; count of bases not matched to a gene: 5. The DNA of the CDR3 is TGTGCCAGCAGCCAAGATCGGTCAGGGGGCTACGAGCAGTACTTC. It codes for CASSQDRSGGYEQYF.

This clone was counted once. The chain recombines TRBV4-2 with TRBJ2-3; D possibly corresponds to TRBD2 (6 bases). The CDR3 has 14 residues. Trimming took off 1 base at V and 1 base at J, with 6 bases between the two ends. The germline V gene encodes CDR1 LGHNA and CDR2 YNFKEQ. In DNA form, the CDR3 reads TGTGCCAGCAGCCAAGGCGGGGGCACAGATACGCAGTATTTT. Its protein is CASSQGGGTDTQYF.

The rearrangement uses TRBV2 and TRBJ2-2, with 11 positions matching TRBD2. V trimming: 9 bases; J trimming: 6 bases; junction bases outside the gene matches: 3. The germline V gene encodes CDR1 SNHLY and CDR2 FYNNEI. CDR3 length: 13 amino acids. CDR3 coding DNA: TGTGCCAGTAGCGGGGGGGCCTCCGGGGAGCTGTTTTTT. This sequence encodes CASSGGASGELFF.

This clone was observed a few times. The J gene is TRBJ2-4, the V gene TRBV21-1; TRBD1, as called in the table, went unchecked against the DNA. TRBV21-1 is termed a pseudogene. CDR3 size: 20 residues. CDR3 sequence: CASSTPTGVLWMLTKNIQYF. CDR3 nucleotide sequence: TGTGCCAGCAGCACTCCGACAGGGGTTTTGTGGATGTTGACCAAAAACATTCAGTACTTC.

For the CDR3, the DNA is TGTGCCACCAGTGATTTGACTAGCGGGGGTGCAGATACGCAGTATTTT. It is translated as CATSDLTSGGADTQYF. The rearrangement uses TRBV24-1 and TRBJ2-3, with TRBD2 matching 11 bases. After removal of 0 bases from V and 4 bases from J, the junction contained 2 bases not matched to a gene. The CDR3 runs 16 residues. Germline loops: CDR1 KGHDR, CDR2 SFDVKD.

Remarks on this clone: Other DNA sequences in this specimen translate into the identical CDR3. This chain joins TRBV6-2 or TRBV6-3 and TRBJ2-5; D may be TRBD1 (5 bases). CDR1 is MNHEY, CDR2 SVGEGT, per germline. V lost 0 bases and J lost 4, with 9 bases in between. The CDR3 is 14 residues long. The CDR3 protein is CASSYSGAGETQYF. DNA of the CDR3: TGTGCCAGCAGTTACTCTGGGGCAGGAGAGACCCAGTACTTC.

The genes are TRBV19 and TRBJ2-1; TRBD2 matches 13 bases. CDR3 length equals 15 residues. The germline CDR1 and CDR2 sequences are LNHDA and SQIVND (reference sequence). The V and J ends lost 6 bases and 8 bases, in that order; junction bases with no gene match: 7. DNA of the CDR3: TGTGCCAGTAGGATACTAGCGGGAGGGCCCGATGAGCAGTTCTTC. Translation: CASRILAGGPDEQFF.

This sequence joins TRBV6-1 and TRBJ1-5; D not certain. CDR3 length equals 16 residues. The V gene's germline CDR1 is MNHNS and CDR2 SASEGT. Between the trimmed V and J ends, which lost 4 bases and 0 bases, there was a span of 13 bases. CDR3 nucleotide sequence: TGTGCCAGCAGTGCCCCAGTCAGTGGTAGCAATCAGCCCCAGCATTTT. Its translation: CASSAPVSGSNQPQHF.

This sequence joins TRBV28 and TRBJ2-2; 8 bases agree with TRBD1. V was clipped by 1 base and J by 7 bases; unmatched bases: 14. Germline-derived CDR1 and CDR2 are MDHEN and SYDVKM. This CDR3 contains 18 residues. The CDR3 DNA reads TGTGCCAGCAGTTTATTTCCTGGACAGGGAAATCTTCGCGGGGAGCTGTTTTTT. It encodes CASSLFPGQGNLRGELFF.

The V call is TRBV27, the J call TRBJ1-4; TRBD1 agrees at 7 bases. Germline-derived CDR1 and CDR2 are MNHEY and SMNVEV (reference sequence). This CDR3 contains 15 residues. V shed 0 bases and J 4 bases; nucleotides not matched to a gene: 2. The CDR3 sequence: CASSLSAGGNEKLFF. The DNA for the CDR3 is TGTGCCAGCAGTTTATCGGCAGGGGGTAATGAAAAACTGTTTTTT.

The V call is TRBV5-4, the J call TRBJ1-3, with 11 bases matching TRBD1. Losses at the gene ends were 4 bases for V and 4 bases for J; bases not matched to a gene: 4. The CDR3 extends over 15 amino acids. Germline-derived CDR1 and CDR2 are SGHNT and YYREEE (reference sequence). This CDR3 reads CASSGQGAAGNTIYF. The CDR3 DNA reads TGTGCCAGCAGCGGACAGGGGGCGGCAGGAAACACCATATATTTT.

CDR3 bases: TGTGCCAGCAGCTTAGCGGCGGGAGTCCCCAACGAGCAGTACTTC. It is translated as CASSLAAGVPNEQYF. The chain carries TRBV7-2 and TRBJ2-7; TRBD2 matches 7 bases. Germline values: CDR1 SGHTA, CDR2 FQGNSA. The CDR3 runs 15 residues. The J segment lost 5 bases and the V segment lost 0 bases, leaving 7 bases of the junction unmatched.

The CDR3 nucleotides read TGTGCCAGCAGCGCGGGCAGTCAGGGGGGATTTGAGACCCAGTACTTC. Translated: CASSAGSQGGFETQYF. The chain links TRBV5-4 to TRBJ2-5, with a tentative D call TRBD1 (7 bases). Germline assignment: CDR1 SGHNT and CDR2 YYREEE (reference sequence). Trimming took 4 bases from V and 5 from J, leaving 21 bases between them. The CDR3 is made up of 16 amino acids. Looking up the rest from reference TRBV5-4 and TRBJ2-5 gives the full variable domain: ETGVTQSPTHLIKTRGQQVTLRCSSQSGHNTVSWYQQALGQGPQFIFQYYREEENGRGNFPPRFSGLQFPNYSSELNVNALELDDSALYLCASSAGSQGGFETQYFGPGTRLLVL.

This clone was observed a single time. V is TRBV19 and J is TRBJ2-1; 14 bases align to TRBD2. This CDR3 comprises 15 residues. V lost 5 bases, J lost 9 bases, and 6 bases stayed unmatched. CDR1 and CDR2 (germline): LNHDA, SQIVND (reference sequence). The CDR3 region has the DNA TGTGCCAGTAGTGGGGGACTAGCGGGAGTTGGTGAGCAGTTCTTC. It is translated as CASSGGLAGVGEQFF. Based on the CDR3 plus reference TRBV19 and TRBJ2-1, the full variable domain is DGGITQSPKYLFRKEGQNVTLSCEQNLNHDAMYWYRQDPGQGLRLIYYSQIVNDFQKGDIAEGYSVSREKKESFPLTVTSAQKNPTAFYLCASSGGLAGVGEQFFGPGTRLTVL.

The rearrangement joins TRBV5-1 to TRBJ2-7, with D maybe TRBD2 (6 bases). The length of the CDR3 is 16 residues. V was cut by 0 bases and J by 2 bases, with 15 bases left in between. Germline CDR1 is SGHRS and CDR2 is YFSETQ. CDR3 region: CASSLDWDSTAYEQYF. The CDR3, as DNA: TGCGCCAGCAGCTTGGACTGGGACTCGACTGCCTACGAGCAGTACTTC. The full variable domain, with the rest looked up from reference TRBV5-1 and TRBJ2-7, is KAGVTQTPRYLIKTRGQQVTLSCSPISGHRSVSWYQQTPGQGLQFLFEYFSETQRNKGNFPGRFSGRQFSNSRSEMNVSTLELGDSALYLCASSLDWDSTAYEQYFGPGTRLTVT.

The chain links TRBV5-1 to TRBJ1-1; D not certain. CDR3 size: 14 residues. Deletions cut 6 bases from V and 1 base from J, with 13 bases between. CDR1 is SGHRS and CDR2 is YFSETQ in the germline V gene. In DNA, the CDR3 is TGCGCCAGCAACCCGGAGTCGGCGAACACTGAAGCTTTCTTT. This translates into CASNPESANTEAFF. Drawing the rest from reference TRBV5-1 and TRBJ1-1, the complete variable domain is KAGVTQTPRYLIKTRGQQVTLSCSPISGHRSVSWYQQTPGQGLQFLFEYFSETQRNKGNFPGRFSGRQFSNSRSEMNVSTLELGDSALYLCASNPESANTEAFFGQGTRLTVV.

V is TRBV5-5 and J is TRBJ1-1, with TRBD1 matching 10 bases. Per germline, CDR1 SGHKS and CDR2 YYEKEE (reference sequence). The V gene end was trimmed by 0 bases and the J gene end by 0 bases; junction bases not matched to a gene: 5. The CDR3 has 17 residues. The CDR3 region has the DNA TGTGCCAGCAGCTTGGGGGGGACAGGGGCCCTGAACACTGAAGCTTTCTTT. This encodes CASSLGGTGALNTEAFF.

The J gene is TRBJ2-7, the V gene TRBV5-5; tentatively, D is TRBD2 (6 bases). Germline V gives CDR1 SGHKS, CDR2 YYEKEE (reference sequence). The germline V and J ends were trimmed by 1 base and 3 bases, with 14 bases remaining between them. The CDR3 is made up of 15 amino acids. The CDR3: CASSLQGLTNYEQYF. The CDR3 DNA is TGTGCCAGCAGCTTGCAGGGACTGACAAACTACGAGCAGTACTTC.

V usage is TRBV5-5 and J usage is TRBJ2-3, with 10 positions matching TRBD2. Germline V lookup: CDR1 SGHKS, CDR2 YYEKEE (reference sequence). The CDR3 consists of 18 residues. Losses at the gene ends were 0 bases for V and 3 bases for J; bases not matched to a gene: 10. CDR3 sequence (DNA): TGTGCCAGCAGCTTGGTTCTAGCGGGAGCTTTAAGGACAGATACGCAGTATTTT. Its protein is CASSLVLAGALRTDTQYF.

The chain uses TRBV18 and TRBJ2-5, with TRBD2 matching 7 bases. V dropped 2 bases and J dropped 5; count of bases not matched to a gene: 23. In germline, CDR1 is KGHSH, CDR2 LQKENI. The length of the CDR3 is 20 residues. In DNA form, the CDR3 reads TGTGCCAGCTCACCAAAACGCACCTCCTATGGGAGGGCTTGGCGGGAGACCCAGTACTTC. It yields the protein CASSPKRTSYGRAWRETQYF.

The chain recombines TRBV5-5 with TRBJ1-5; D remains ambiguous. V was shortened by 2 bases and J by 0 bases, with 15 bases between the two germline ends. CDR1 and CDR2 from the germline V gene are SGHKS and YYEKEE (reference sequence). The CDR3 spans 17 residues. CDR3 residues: CASSFHEEPYSNQPQHF. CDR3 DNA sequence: TGTGCCAGCAGCTTTCACGAGGAGCCTTATAGCAATCAGCCCCAGCATTTT.

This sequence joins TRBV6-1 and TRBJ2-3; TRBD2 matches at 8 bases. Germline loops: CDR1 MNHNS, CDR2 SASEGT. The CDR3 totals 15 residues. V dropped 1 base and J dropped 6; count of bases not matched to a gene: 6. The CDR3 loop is CASSEVGGAPDTQYF. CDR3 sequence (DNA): TGTGCCAGCAGTGAAGTCGGGGGGGCCCCCGATACGCAGTATTTT.

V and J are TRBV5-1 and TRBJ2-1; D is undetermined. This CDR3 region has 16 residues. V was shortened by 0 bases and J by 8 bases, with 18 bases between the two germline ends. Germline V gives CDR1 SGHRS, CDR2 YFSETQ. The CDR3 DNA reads TGCGCCAGCAGCTTGGGAGGCCAAGCTTATGGTGATGAGCAGTTCTTC. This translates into CASSLGGQAYGDEQFF. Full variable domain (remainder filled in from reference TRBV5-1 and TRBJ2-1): KAGVTQTPRYLIKTRGQQVTLSCSPISGHRSVSWYQQTPGQGLQFLFEYFSETQRNKGNFPGRFSGRQFSNSRSEMNVSTLELGDSALYLCASSLGGQAYGDEQFFGPGTRLTVL.